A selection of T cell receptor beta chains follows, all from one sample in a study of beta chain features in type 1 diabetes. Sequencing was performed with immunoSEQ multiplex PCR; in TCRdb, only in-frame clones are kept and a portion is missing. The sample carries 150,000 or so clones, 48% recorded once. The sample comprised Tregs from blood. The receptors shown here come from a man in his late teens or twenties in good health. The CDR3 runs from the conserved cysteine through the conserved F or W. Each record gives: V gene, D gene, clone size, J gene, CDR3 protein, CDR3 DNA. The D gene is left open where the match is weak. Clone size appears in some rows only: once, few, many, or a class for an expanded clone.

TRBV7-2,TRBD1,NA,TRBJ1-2,CASSFTLRTGGSNYGYTF,TGTGCCAGCAGCTTCACCCTTCGGACAGGGGGGTCTAACTATGGCTACACCTTC
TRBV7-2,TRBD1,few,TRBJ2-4,CASRSRQGSDIQYF,TGTGCCAGCAGATCCCGACAGGGGAGCGACATTCAGTACTTC
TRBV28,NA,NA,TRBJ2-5,CASSLEETQYF,TGTGCCAGCAGCCTAGAGGAGACCCAGTACTTC
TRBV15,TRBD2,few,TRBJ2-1,CATSRDPSGVGYNEQFF,TGTGCCACCAGCAGAGACCCCAGCGGGGTGGGGTACAATGAGCAGTTCTTC
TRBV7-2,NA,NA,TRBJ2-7,CASSRGTRYEQYF,TGTGCCAGCAGCCGGGGAACCCGGTACGAGCAGTACTTC
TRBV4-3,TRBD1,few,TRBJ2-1,CASGTGYNEQFF,TGCGCCAGCGGGACAGGGTACAATGAGCAGTTCTTC
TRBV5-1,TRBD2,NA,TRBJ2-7,CASSFSGDSYEQYF,TGCGCCAGCAGCTTTAGCGGGGACTCCTACGAGCAGTACTTC
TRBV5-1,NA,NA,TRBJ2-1,CASSRGQGDGGNEQFF,TGCGCCAGCAGTCGGGGGCAGGGGGACGGGGGCAATGAGCAGTTCTTC
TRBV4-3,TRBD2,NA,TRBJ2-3,CASSQEGTGGMGTQYF,TGCGCCAGCAGCCAAGAGGGGACGGGGGGGATGGGTACGCAGTATTTT
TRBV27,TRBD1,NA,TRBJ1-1,CASSLWGQGAEAFF,TGTGCCAGCAGTTTATGGGGACAGGGGGCCGAGGCTTTCTTT
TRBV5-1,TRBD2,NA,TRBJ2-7,CASSLVTKAGVYYEQYF,TGCGCCAGCAGCTTGGTGACGAAAGCGGGAGTGTACTACGAGCAGTACTTC
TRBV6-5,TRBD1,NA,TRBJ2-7,CASSRTGIAEQYF,TGTGCCAGCAGCAGGACAGGGATAGCCGAGCAGTACTTC
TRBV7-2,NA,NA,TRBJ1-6,CASSPTAAPLHF,TGTGCCAGCAGTCCGACAGCTGCACCCCTCCACTTT
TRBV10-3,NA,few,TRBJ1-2,CATLGQSANYGYTF,TGTGCCACCCTGGGACAATCCGCTAACTATGGCTACACCTTC
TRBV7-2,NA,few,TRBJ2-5,CASSQKETQYF,TGTGCCAGCAGCCAAAAAGAGACCCAGTACTTC
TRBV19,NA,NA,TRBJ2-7,CASSPRPRSYEQYF,TGTGCCAGTAGTCCACGTCCTAGATCCTACGAGCAGTACTTC
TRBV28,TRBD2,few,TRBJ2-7,CASRGTSVDRYYEQYF,TGTGCCAGCAGGGGCACTAGCGTCGACCGTTACTACGAGCAGTACTTC
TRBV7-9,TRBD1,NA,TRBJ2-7,CASRPGQGRHEQYF,TGTGCCAGCAGACCGGGACAGGGTCGGCACGAGCAGTACTTC
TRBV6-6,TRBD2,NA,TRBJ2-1,CASGQTSGEYNEQFF,TGTGCCAGCGGGCAGACTAGCGGGGAATACAATGAGCAGTTCTTC
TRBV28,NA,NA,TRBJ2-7,CASKEYRASYEQYF,TGTGCCAGCAAAGAATACAGGGCTTCCTACGAGCAGTACTTC
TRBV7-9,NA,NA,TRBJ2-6,CASSPRFWSQFSGANVLTF,TGTGCCAGCAGCCCCCGATTTTGGTCCCAGTTCTCTGGGGCCAACGTCCTGACTTTC
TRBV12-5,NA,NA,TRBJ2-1,CASGLVDGDASYNEQFF,TGTGCTAGTGGTTTGGTAGACGGGGATGCGTCCTACAATGAGCAGTTCTTC
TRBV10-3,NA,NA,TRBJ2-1,CAISVGPDNEQFF,TGTGCCATCAGCGTGGGCCCAGACAATGAGCAGTTCTTC
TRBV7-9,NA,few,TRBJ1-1,CASSLSLGGTEAFF,TGTGCCAGCAGCTTATCTTTAGGCGGCACTGAAGCTTTCTTT